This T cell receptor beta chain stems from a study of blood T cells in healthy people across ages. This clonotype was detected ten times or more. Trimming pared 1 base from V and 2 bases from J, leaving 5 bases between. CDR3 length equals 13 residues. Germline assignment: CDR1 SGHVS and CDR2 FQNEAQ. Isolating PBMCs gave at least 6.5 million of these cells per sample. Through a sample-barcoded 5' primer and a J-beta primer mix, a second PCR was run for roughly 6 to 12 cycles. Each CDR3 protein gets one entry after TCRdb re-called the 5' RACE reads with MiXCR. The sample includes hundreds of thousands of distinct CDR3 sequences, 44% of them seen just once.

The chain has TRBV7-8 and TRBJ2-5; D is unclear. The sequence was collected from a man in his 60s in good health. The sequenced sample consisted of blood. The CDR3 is CASSLDRQETQYF. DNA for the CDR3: TGTGCCAGCAGCTTAGACCGGCAAGAGACCCAGTACTTC.